This T cell receptor (beta chain) was obtained from a study of blood T cell repertoires in COVID-19. Across the whole study: Material from acute and convalescent COVID-19 was sourced from the United States, Italy and Spain. T cells, B-cell-depleted T cells, or PBMCs provided the cDNA or gDNA that served as material.

V was clipped by 2 bases and J by 4 bases; unmatched bases: 9. Germline V lookup: CDR1 SGHNT, CDR2 YYREEE (reference sequence). The CDR3 is 17 residues long. As originally analysed: By means of reference gene primer amplification, nucleated cell counts were estimated. The data were produced by immunoSEQ multiplex PCR, yet TCRdb's version contains in-frame clones alone and is incomplete. The V and J calls and clone size are taken from that table; D and trimming were inferred from the DNA. Among 200,000 to 300,000 clones listed, around nine tenths were seen once. This sequence was found in a young man with active or convalescent COVID-19. The sample comprised peripheral blood. V gene TRBV5-4 combines with J gene TRBJ2-2, with 9 bases matching TRBD2. CDR3 amino acids: CASSFGTSPLSTGELFF. CDR3 nucleotide sequence: TGTGCCAGCAGCTTCGGGACTAGCCCTTTGAGCACCGGGGAGCTGTTTTTT.